The sequence of this TCR beta chain was determined in a study of memory CD4+ T cells and cytomegalovirus serostatus. Study details: Donors were healthy Belgian adults, fewer than ten CMV seropositive and 20 to 25 seronegative.

Some clones are missing from TCRdb's copy, which holds only in-frame ones; the method was immunoSEQ multiplex PCR. The table lists tens of thousands of clones, roughly three quarters of them singletons, with 0.77% in the top ten. The CDR3 loop spans 15 amino acids. V dropped 2 bases and J dropped 2; count of bases not matched to a gene: 3. Germline CDR1 SGHKS, CDR2 YYEKEE (reference sequence). The sort gate was single viable CD3+CD4+CD8-CD45RO+ cells for memory CD4+ T cells. Material for sequencing was memory CD4+ T cells from blood. The TCR was taken from an adult in good health and CMV-seronegative. The genes are TRBV5-5 and TRBJ2-7; 11 bases align to TRBD1. CDR3: CASSLLGQGAYEQYF. The CDR3 DNA reads TGTGCCAGCAGCTTATTGGGACAGGGGGCCTACGAGCAGTACTTC.